This passage covers 15 T cell receptor beta chains from one sample sequenced in a study of radiation and T cells in renal cell carcinoma. The table came from immunoSEQ multiplex PCR; TCRdb's copy has only in-frame clones and leaves some out. The data hold about 130,000 clones, with more than 75% observed a single time. Time point of the sample: blood 2 weeks post-SBRT. Treatment in this sample: 15 Gy SBRT to primary tumor, nephrectomy 4 weeks later. The sequencing here drew on blood, taken from a patient whose treatment included radiotherapy and nephrectomy. These receptors were obtained from a woman aged 70 to 79 with renal cell carcinoma.

This sequence joins TRBV5-4 and TRBJ1-2, with 7 positions matching TRBD1. Germline loops: CDR1 SGHNT, CDR2 YYREEE (reference sequence). With V trimmed by 4 bases and J by 5 bases, 11 bases remained unmatched. This CDR3 contains 15 residues. The CDR3 DNA reads as TGTGCCAGCAGCACCGGAGGGGACAGAGAATATGGCTACACCTTC. Its translation: CASSTGGDREYGYTF. The variable domain in full, completed from reference TRBV5-4 and TRBJ1-2, reads ETGVTQSPTHLIKTRGQQVTLRCSSQSGHNTVSWYQQALGQGPQFIFQYYREEENGRGNFPPRFSGLQFPNYSSELNVNALELDDSALYLCASSTGGDREYGYTFGSGTRLTVV.

The V call is TRBV7-9, the J call TRBJ2-1; D is perhaps TRBD2 (6 bases). This CDR3 comprises 13 residues. Germline assignment: CDR1 SEHNR and CDR2 FQNEAQ (reference sequence). The ends were cut back, 5 bases at V and 2 bases at J, with 7 bases in the middle. The CDR3 DNA follows: TGTGCCAGCAGCGGGGGGACCTACAATGAGCAGTTCTTC. It codes for CASSGGTYNEQFF. The entire variable domain, with the rest obtained from reference TRBV7-9 and TRBJ2-1, is as follows: DTGVSQNPRHKITKRGQNVTFRCDPISEHNRLYWYRQTLGQGPEFLTYFQNEAQLEKSRLLSDRFSAERPKGSFSTLEIQRTEQGDSAMYLCASSGGTYNEQFFGPGTRLTVL.

This clone has only one observation. The CDR3 sequence is CASSPTTVAVSYEQYF. DNA for the CDR3: TGTGCCAGCTCACCTACTACTGTTGCGGTCTCCTACGAGCAGTACTTC. The chain couples TRBV18 to TRBJ2-7; D is unclear. This CDR3 region has 16 residues. V lost 3 bases, J lost 0 bases, and 15 bases lay in between. The V gene's germline CDR1 is KGHSH and CDR2 LQKENI.

The V call is TRBV7-2, the J call TRBJ2-1, with 9 bases aligning to TRBD2. Looked up from germline, CDR1 is SGHTA and CDR2 is FQGNSA. Trimming at V came to 0 bases and at J to 3 bases, leaving 3 bases not matched to a gene. The CDR3 totals 16 residues. DNA of the CDR3: TGTGCCAGCAGCTTAGCCCTAGCGGGGTACTACAATGAGCAGTTCTTC. Residues: CASSLALAGYYNEQFF.

This chain connects TRBV9 to TRBJ2-2; no reliable D call. Trimming removed 1 base from V and 1 base from J, with 8 bases in between. Germline V CDR1 and CDR2: SGDLS, YYNGEE. The CDR3 is 15 residues long. The CDR3 DNA sequence: TGTGCCAGCAGCGTATTACAGCAGAACACCGGGGAGCTGTTTTTT. Amino acid sequence: CASSVLQQNTGELFF.

The V gene is TRBV9, the J gene TRBJ1-6; a possible D gene is TRBD1 (6 bases). Germline values: CDR1 SGDLS, CDR2 YYNGEE. The CDR3 runs 14 residues. Trimming removed 4 bases from V and 9 bases from J, with 14 bases in between. DNA for the CDR3: TGTGCCAGCAGCTCCAGGGGAAAAGGTTCACCCCTCCACTTT. Amino acid sequence: CASSSRGKGSPLHF.

J is TRBJ2-7 and V is TRBV13; D is unclear. The germline V and J ends were trimmed by 5 bases and 0 bases, with 11 bases remaining between them. This CDR3 is 14 amino acids long. CDR1 is PRHDT, CDR2 FYEKMQ, per germline (reference sequence). In DNA, the CDR3 is TGTGCCAGCAGCCCCCGGACGGCCTCCTACGAGCAGTACTTC. It encodes CASSPRTASYEQYF.

J is TRBJ2-7 and V is TRBV7-2; D is perhaps TRBD2 (6 bases). The CDR3 sequence is 13 residues long. Germline CDR1 SGHTA, CDR2 FQGNSA. Trimming stripped 5 bases from V and 7 bases from J, with 15 bases between. DNA of the CDR3: TGTGCCAGCAGCCTTCGCGGGGCTTGGGAGCAGTACTTC. Translation gives CASSLRGAWEQYF.

The chain links TRBV11-3 to TRBJ2-3, with TRBD2 identical over 12 bases. Per germline, CDR1 SGHNT and CDR2 YENEEA. Losses at the gene ends were 6 bases for V and 3 bases for J; bases not matched to a gene: 7. The CDR3 has 16 amino acids. The CDR3 reads CASSSLAGGSTDTQYF. CDR3 coding DNA: TGTGCCAGCAGTTCTCTAGCGGGGGGGTCTACAGATACGCAGTATTTT.

The chain combines TRBV28 with TRBJ1-1; no definite D call. Trimming pared 3 bases from V and 1 base from J, leaving 6 bases between. This CDR3 region has 13 residues. Germline lookup yields CDR1 MDHEN and CDR2 SYDVKM. This CDR3 reads CASSFEGNTEAFF. In nucleotides, the CDR3 is TGTGCCAGCAGTTTCGAGGGGAACACTGAAGCTTTCTTT.

The J gene is TRBJ2-7, the V gene TRBV28, with TRBD1 matching over 7 bases. J lost 0 bases, V lost 5 bases, and 7 bases had no gene match. The CDR3 is 15 amino acids. CDR1 is MDHEN, CDR2 SYDVKM, per germline. CDR3 region: CASSPPGQSSYEQYF. In nucleotides, the CDR3 is TGTGCCAGCAGTCCGCCGGGACAGAGCTCCTACGAGCAGTACTTC. The variable domain in full, with the rest retrieved from reference TRBV28 and TRBJ2-7, is DVKVTQSSRYLVKRTGEKVFLECVQDMDHENMFWYRQDPGLGLRLIYFSYDVKMKEKGDIPEGYSVSREKKERFSLILESASTNQTSMYLCASSPPGQSSYEQYFGPGTRLTVT.

This chain's CDR3 is CASSGSEGSYEQYF. The CDR3 DNA follows: TGTGCCAGCAGCGGTTCGGAGGGCTCCTACGAGCAGTACTTC. V and J are TRBV9 and TRBJ2-7, with D possibly being TRBD2 (6 bases). Germline V gene lookup returns CDR1 SGDLS and CDR2 YYNGEE. The CDR3 is 14 amino acids. V was clipped by 3 bases and J by 0 bases, with 10 bases between them.

The CDR3 loop is CASSIENNEQFF. DNA for the CDR3: TGTGCCAGTAGTATAGAGAACAATGAGCAGTTCTTC. The chain recombines TRBV19 with TRBJ2-1; D gene ambiguous. V shed 0 bases and J shed 5 bases, with 2 bases lying between them. The V gene's germline CDR1 is LNHDA and CDR2 SQIVND (reference sequence). This CDR3 spans 12 amino acids.

The chain links TRBV28 to TRBJ2-2; D call uncertain. The CDR3 totals 15 residues. Germline V CDR1 and CDR2: MDHEN, SYDVKM. The germline V and J ends were trimmed by 3 bases and 5 bases, with 13 bases remaining between them. CDR3 amino acids: CASSFRLTETGELFF. CDR3 nucleotide sequence: TGTGCCAGCAGTTTTCGTCTGACGGAGACCGGGGAGCTGTTTTTT.

The J gene is TRBJ1-2, the V gene TRBV6-5, with D uncertain. CDR3 length: 11 amino acids. Trimming removed 5 bases at V and 4 bases at J, with 5 bases between. CDR1 is MNHEY, CDR2 SVGAGI, per germline. The CDR3 is CASSQSYGYTF. The CDR3 bases are TGTGCCAGCAGTCAGAGCTATGGCTACACCTTC.